This entry is about one T cell receptor (beta chain). This table comes from immunoSEQ multiplex PCR, and its TCRdb copy is limited to in-frame clones, with some not included. The table includes fewer than 30,000 clones, roughly 85% detected once. The CDR3 consists of 14 residues. Germline CDR1 is MNHEY and CDR2 is SMNVEV (reference sequence). Losses at the gene ends were 5 bases for V and 1 base for J; bases not matched to a gene: 1. These data are taken from a study of blood T cell repertoires in COVID-19. Sequences were obtained from peripheral blood. This clonotype was sampled from an elderly woman with COVID-19, enrolled during active disease. This chain joins TRBV27 and TRBJ2-2, with 7 positions matching TRBD1. CDR3 region: CASSTGVNTGELFF. In nucleotides, the CDR3 is TGTGCCAGCAGTACAGGGGTGAACACCGGGGAGCTGTTTTTT.